These 21 T cell receptor beta chains were all obtained from the same sample, sequenced in a study of cytomegalovirus exposure and HLA in healthy donors. Both 60 Vbeta primers and 13 Jbeta primers went into the PCR. This table comes from immunoSEQ multiplex PCR, and its TCRdb copy is limited to in-frame clones, with some not included. The data hold some 180,000 clones, with 79% observed a single time. Material for sequencing was PBMCs. Receptors were obtained from a woman aged 25 to 39 in good health and CMV-seropositive.

J is TRBJ2-5 and V is TRBV5-4, with 9 bases matching TRBD1. V lost 4 bases and J lost 5; bases outside the gene matches: 9. The CDR3 runs 15 residues. Per germline, CDR1 SGHNT and CDR2 YYREEE (reference sequence). CDR3 in amino acids: CASSLSDRGGETQYF. The CDR3 DNA reads TGTGCCAGCAGCCTATCGGACAGGGGTGGCGAGACCCAGTACTTC.

The rearrangement joins TRBV5-1 to TRBJ2-1; D perhaps matches TRBD2 (5 bases). The CDR3 is made up of 15 amino acids. Germline V gives CDR1 SGHRS, CDR2 YFSETQ. The germline V and J ends were trimmed by 0 bases and 5 bases, with 12 bases remaining between them. The CDR3 nucleotides read TGCGCCAGCAGCTTGGGGGGTTCGGGAAACAATGAGCAGTTCTTC. As protein: CASSLGGSGNNEQFF.

The sample holds one count of this clone. Here the CDR3 DNA reads TGTGCCAGCAGATGGGTTCAGGGGGGGAACACTGAAGCTTTCTTT. This translates into CASRWVQGGNTEAFF. The chain uses TRBV27 and TRBJ1-1; 7 nucleotides agree with TRBD1. V dropped 6 bases and J dropped 1; count of bases not matched to a gene: 8. The germline CDR1 and CDR2 sequences are MNHEY and SMNVEV (reference sequence). The length of the CDR3 is 15 residues.

The chain is built from TRBV6-5 and TRBJ1-4; a weak D match, TRBD1 (6 bases). Trimming shortened V by 2 bases and J by 4 bases, and 11 bases separated the two germline ends. The CDR3 covers 15 residues. CDR1 is MNHEY and CDR2 is SVGAGI in the germline V gene. The CDR3 DNA reads as TGTGCCAGCAGTTACGGGGGGGCCCTTAATGAAAAACTGTTTTTT. Amino acid sequence: CASSYGGALNEKLFF.

The V and J genes are TRBV27 and TRBJ1-1, with no clear D. Germline loops: CDR1 MNHEY, CDR2 SMNVEV (reference sequence). Between the trimmed V and J ends, which lost 3 bases and 1 base, there was a span of 6 bases. The length of the CDR3 is 13 residues. The DNA of the CDR3 is TGTGCCAGCAGTTTCCAGGAGAACACTGAAGCTTTCTTT. It translates to CASSFQENTEAFF.

The gene calls are TRBV10-2 and TRBJ2-6; tentative D call: TRBD1 (6 bases). The CDR3 length is 14 residues. Germline CDR1 and CDR2: WSHSY and SAAADI. V lost 11 bases and J lost 1, with 12 bases in between. The CDR3 DNA sequence: TGCGCCGGGTATACAGGGTCTGGGGCCAACGTCCTGACTTTC. Protein sequence: CAGYTGSGANVLTF.

The rearrangement links TRBV6-5 to TRBJ2-1, with 8 bases identical to TRBD2. CDR3 length: 15 residues. V was pared by 6 bases and J by 7 bases, with 11 bases of the junction left unmatched. The germline V gene has CDR1 MNHEY and CDR2 SVGAGI. CDR3 sequence (DNA): TGTGCCAGCAGGGGTTTGGCGGGAGGACGGAATGAGCAGTTCTTC. Encoded protein: CASRGLAGGRNEQFF.

V gene TRBV10-3 combines with J gene TRBJ2-3; 8 bases are shared with TRBD1. CDR1 is ENHRY and CDR2 is SYGVKD in the germline V gene. CDR3 size: 16 residues. V shed 6 bases and J 2 bases; nucleotides not matched to a gene: 10. The CDR3 DNA reads as TGTGCCATCAGGGCCGGGACAGGAGTGACCACAGATACGCAGTATTTT. Translating it yields CAIRAGTGVTTDTQYF.

This clone showed up just once. The chain carries TRBV11-3 and TRBJ2-1; tentative D call: TRBD1 (6 bases). Germline lookup yields CDR1 SGHNT and CDR2 YENEEA. The CDR3 covers 14 residues. Trimming removed 1 base at V and 7 bases at J, with 11 bases between. CDR3 DNA sequence: TGTGCCAGCAGCTTAGTAGGACAGCCTAATGAGCAGTTCTTC. Protein sequence: CASSLVGQPNEQFF. Based on the CDR3 plus reference TRBV11-3 and TRBJ2-1, the full variable domain is EAGVVQSPRYKIIEKKQPVAFWCNPISGHNTLYWYLQNLGQGPELLIRYENEEAVDDSQLPKDRFSAERLKGVDSTLKIQPAELGDSAVYLCASSLVGQPNEQFFGPGTRLTVL.

V is TRBV6-5 and J is TRBJ1-1; TRBD1 agrees at 10 bases. The J segment lost 8 bases and the V segment lost 5 bases, leaving 2 bases of the junction unmatched. The CDR3 sequence is 12 residues long. Germline values: CDR1 MNHEY, CDR2 SVGAGI. The CDR3 region is CASSRTGGEAFF. In DNA, the CDR3 is TGTGCCAGCAGTCGGACAGGGGGAGAAGCTTTCTTT.

This sequence joins TRBV14 and TRBJ1-4; D perhaps matches TRBD1 (6 bases). The germline CDR1 and CDR2 sequences are SGHDN and FVKESK. V was pared by 4 bases and J by 12 bases, with 15 bases between. The CDR3 spans 13 residues. In DNA form, the CDR3 reads TGTGCCAGCAGCCCCCGGACCGGGGGGCAACTGTTTTTT. Translating gives CASSPRTGGQLFF. Combining the CDR3 with reference TRBV14 and TRBJ1-4 gives the whole variable domain EAGVTQFPSHSVIEKGQTVTLRCDPISGHDNLYWYRRVMGKEIKFLLHFVKESKQDESGMPNNRFLAERTGGTYSTLKVQPAELEDSGVYFCASSPRTGGQLFFGSGTQLSVL.

This clone was picked up one time. The V gene is TRBV11-2, the J gene TRBJ2-1, with no clear D. The CDR3 consists of 14 residues. V lost 5 bases, J lost 4 bases, and 12 bases lay in between. Germline assignment: CDR1 SGHAT and CDR2 FQNNGV. CDR3 sequence: CASSLLTGYNEQFF. CDR3 DNA sequence: TGTGCCAGCAGCCTTCTGACTGGGTACAATGAGCAGTTCTTC.

As DNA, the CDR3 is TGTGCCAGCAGCTTAGCCGGGATCAATCAGCCCCAGCATTTT. Translation: CASSLAGINQPQHF. This chain links TRBV7-9 with TRBJ1-5, with no clear D. This CDR3 is built from 14 residues. CDR1 is SEHNR, CDR2 FQNEAQ, per germline (reference sequence). Trimming removed 0 bases from V and 3 bases from J, with 6 bases in between.

Worth noting for this clone: Germline is not matched at one junction end, which may reflect a read error. Here the CDR3 reads CSSSLETSGDEQYF. CDR3 nucleotide sequence: TGTTCCAGCAGCTTAGAGACTAGCGGGGACGAGCAGTACTTC. The V gene is TRBV7-9, the J gene TRBJ2-7; 11 nucleotides line up with TRBD2. The germline V gene encodes CDR1 SEHNR and CDR2 FQNEAQ (reference sequence). This CDR3 has 14 amino acids.

The V and J genes are TRBV7-8 and TRBJ1-4; D is uncertain. The length of the CDR3 is 17 residues. Germline CDR1 is SGHVS and CDR2 is FQNEAQ. The V and J ends lost 1 base and 4 bases respectively, with 16 bases between them. CDR3 nucleotides: TGTGCCAGCAGCTTAGTGTCCCAAGGACTTCATAATGAAAAACTGTTTTTT. This encodes CASSLVSQGLHNEKLFF.

The J gene is TRBJ2-3, the V gene TRBV29-1; 9 bases fit TRBD2. V dropped 4 bases and J dropped 5; count of bases not matched to a gene: 10. Germline values: CDR1 SQVTM, CDR2 ANQGSEA. CDR3 length: 15 residues. This CDR3 reads CSVVWKREVVDTQYF. In nucleotides, the CDR3 is TGCAGCGTTGTTTGGAAGCGGGAGGTGGTAGATACGCAGTATTTT.

This clone was seen only once. The chain is built from TRBV13 and TRBJ2-2; D is unclear. V was cut by 0 bases and J by 3 bases, with 11 bases left in between. Germline CDR1 is PRHDT and CDR2 is FYEKMQ (reference sequence). This CDR3 contains 16 residues. The CDR3 DNA reads TGTGCCAGCAGCTTAGGACGTGCAGATTACACCGGGGAGCTGTTTTTT. This translates into CASSLGRADYTGELFF.

This clone has only one observation. V is TRBV4-1 and J is TRBJ2-4; D perhaps matches TRBD1 (6 bases). The CDR3 runs 18 residues. V lost 2 bases and J lost 3, with 20 bases in between. Germline V gene sequence: CDR1 MGHRA, CDR2 YSYEKL. Written as DNA, the CDR3 is TGCGCCAGCAGCCAATCGCGACAGGTAGTTGGTGACAAAAACATTCAGTACTTC. As protein: CASSQSRQVVGDKNIQYF.

This clone was observed a few times. This chain connects TRBV5-1 to TRBJ1-1; no reliable D call. The germline V and J ends were trimmed by 2 bases and 3 bases, with 8 bases remaining between them. The germline CDR1 and CDR2 sequences are SGHRS and YFSETQ. This CDR3 contains 13 residues. CDR3 in DNA: TGCGCCAGCAGCTTACCCGGGGACACTGAAGCTTTCTTT. It encodes CASSLPGDTEAFF.

In this sample, this clone turned up once. The gene calls are TRBV4-3 and TRBJ1-2, with no clear D. CDR3 length: 15 residues. The germline gives CDR1 LGHNA, CDR2 YSLEER. The germline V and J ends were trimmed by 0 bases and 4 bases, with 12 bases remaining between them. CDR3 protein: CASSQEHGSSYGYTF. Written as DNA, the CDR3 is TGCGCCAGCAGCCAAGAGCACGGGAGTTCCTATGGCTACACCTTC.

The rearrangement uses TRBV11-2 and TRBJ2-2, with 7 bases identical to TRBD2. Germline CDR1 is SGHAT and CDR2 is FQNNGV. Trimming cost V 3 bases and J 1 base; bases outside gene matches: 2. The CDR3 extends over 15 amino acids. The CDR3 sequence is CASSFGTMNTGELFF. The CDR3 DNA follows: TGTGCCAGCAGCTTTGGGACTATGAACACCGGGGAGCTGTTTTTT.